This TCR beta chain was retrieved from a study of post-analysis software for immune sequencing data. Findings and caveats of the study: In patients, TRBV5-6, TRBV5-1 and TRBV20-1 belonged to four or five TRBV segments found more frequently than in controls.

The table lists this clonotype with a few counts. Its matching antigen is unknown. The CDR3 has 15 residues. Germline assignment: CDR1 SGHNT and CDR2 YYREEE (reference sequence). The germline V and J ends were trimmed by 3 bases and 1 base, with 11 bases remaining between them. Researchers reported that TCR beta cDNA libraries carried unique molecular identifiers. TCRdb itself ran the PCR reads through MiXCR, one entry per CDR3 protein. The sample consists of hundreds of thousands of distinct CDR3 sequences, roughly 27% of them appearing once. Sequenced input: blood. The sequence was obtained from a girl aged 10-17 years with multiple sclerosis. The chain recombines TRBV5-4 with TRBJ2-1; no firm D call. CDR3 sequence: CASSSRLGSYNEQFF. The DNA of the CDR3 is TGTGCCAGCAGCTCCAGACTCGGGTCCTACAATGAGCAGTTCTTC.